Presented here are 16 T cell receptor beta chains from one specimen sequenced in a study of identical twins. TCRdb itself ran the 5' RACE reads through MiXCR, one entry per CDR3 protein. The sample includes 280,000 or so distinct CDR3 sequences, roughly 8.6% of them seen just once. The same specimen was also included in a second study, on yellow fever vaccine responses in identical twins.

The sequenced sample was memory (CD45RO+) T cells sorted from blood. Every receptor here comes from a woman aged 18-29 years in good health.

The V gene is TRBV18, the J gene TRBJ2-7; D is undetermined. Germline V CDR1 and CDR2: KGHSH, LQKENI. There are 13 residues in the CDR3. Trimming took 3 bases from V and 3 from J, leaving 9 bases between them. The CDR3 is CASSPLDGYEQYF. In DNA form, the CDR3 reads TGTGCCAGCTCACCCTTGGACGGCTACGAGCAGTACTTC.

This clonotype was seen repeatedly, ten times or more. The chain combines TRBV20-1 with TRBJ2-7; 9 positions match TRBD2. The germline gives CDR1 DFQATT, CDR2 SNEGSKA (reference sequence). V lost 5 bases, J lost 10 bases, and 6 bases stayed unmatched. The CDR3 extends over 11 amino acids. The CDR3 sequence is CSAPLAGLQYV. The CDR3 DNA is TGCAGTGCTCCACTAGCGGGCTTACAGTACGTC.

The DNA of the CDR3 is TGTGCCAGCAGTCCTGGTCTAATGTGGAATTCACCCCTCCACTTT. Encoded protein: CASSPGLMWNSPLHF. V gene TRBV27 combines with J gene TRBJ1-6, with D unresolved. The CDR3 totals 15 residues. V lost 5 bases to trimming and J lost 7 bases, with 15 bases between them. Germline loops: CDR1 MNHEY, CDR2 SMNVEV (reference sequence).

At least ten counts were recorded for this clonotype. The genes are TRBV10-3 and TRBJ2-3; 8 nucleotides agree with TRBD1. Trimming removed 6 bases from V and 7 bases from J; junction bases left unmatched: 9. The germline V gene has CDR1 ENHRY and CDR2 SYGVKD. The CDR3 has 14 residues. The CDR3 DNA sequence: TGTGCCATCAGGCCGGACAGGGTTGGGAATACGCAGTATTTT. Protein sequence: CAIRPDRVGNTQYF.

This clonotype came up many times. The chain is built from TRBV6-6 and TRBJ1-1; D uncertain. This CDR3 region has 11 residues. V shed 6 bases and J shed 4 bases, with 6 bases lying between them. The germline V gene has CDR1 MNHNY and CDR2 SVGAGI (reference sequence). CDR3 amino acids: CASRRGTEAFF. The CDR3 region has the DNA TGTGCCAGCAGGCGAGGCACTGAAGCTTTCTTT.

This clonotype was picked up many times. The J gene is TRBJ1-4, the V gene TRBV5-1; D is unclear. This CDR3 region has 18 residues. The germline V gene encodes CDR1 SGHRS and CDR2 YFSETQ. With 0 bases removed from V and 0 bases from J, the gap between germline ends came to 15 bases. CDR3 loop: CASSLEGSWGATNEKLFF. The CDR3 DNA follows: TGCGCCAGCAGCTTGGAGGGTTCCTGGGGAGCAACTAATGAAAAACTGTTTTTT.

The rearrangement links TRBV25-1 to TRBJ2-3; the D is unclear. The CDR3 loop spans 14 amino acids. Trimming left V 2 bases short and J 6 bases short, with 12 bases between. Germline V gene lookup returns CDR1 MGHDK and CDR2 SYGVNS. DNA for the CDR3: TGTGCCAGCAGTGAAATCGGACGTGCGGATACGCAGTATTTT. Its protein is CASSEIGRADTQYF.

This clonotype has just a few counts. The chain combines TRBV6-5 with TRBJ2-3; possible D gene TRBD2, 6 bases. Trimming pared 1 base from V and 5 bases from J, leaving 22 bases between. The V gene's germline CDR1 is MNHEY and CDR2 SVGAGI. The CDR3 consists of 18 residues. This CDR3 reads CASSYYRAGGERQDTQYF. CDR3 DNA sequence: TGTGCCAGCAGTTACTACCGAGCGGGTGGGGAAAGACAAGATACGCAGTATTTT.

V is TRBV2 and J is TRBJ2-3, with TRBD1 matching over 8 bases. The CDR3 is 15 residues long. Germline assignment: CDR1 SNHLY and CDR2 FYNNEI. Unmatched junction bases numbered 6, after V lost 6 bases and J lost 1 base. The CDR3 DNA reads TGTGCCAGCAGGATGACAGGGGTGGGCACAGATACGCAGTATTTT. As protein: CASRMTGVGTDTQYF.

CDR3 bases: TGCGCCAGCAGCTCGGAGACCGGGACAGGGCACGAAAAACTGTTTTTT. Translating it yields CASSSETGTGHEKLFF. The rearrangement joins TRBV5-1 to TRBJ1-4, with TRBD1 matching 9 bases. V was pared by 3 bases and J by 8 bases, with 11 bases of the junction left unmatched. The length of the CDR3 is 16 residues. Germline lookup yields CDR1 SGHRS and CDR2 YFSETQ. The whole variable domain, filled in from reference TRBV5-1 and TRBJ1-4, reads KAGVTQTPRYLIKTRGQQVTLSCSPISGHRSVSWYQQTPGQGLQFLFEYFSETQRNKGNFPGRFSGRQFSNSRSEMNVSTLELGDSALYLCASSSETGTGHEKLFFGSGTQLSVL.

This sequence joins TRBV19 and TRBJ2-1; D is possibly TRBD1 (5 bases). Trimming cost V 6 bases and J 1 base, with 16 bases left between them. Germline CDR1 LNHDA, CDR2 SQIVND (reference sequence). The CDR3 contains 16 residues. The CDR3 is CASRMTGRASYNEQFF. CDR3 sequence (DNA): TGTGCCAGTAGGATGACGGGCAGGGCGTCCTACAATGAGCAGTTCTTC.

This clonotype came up many times. CDR3 sequence: CAISESGSSPTGQFF. The CDR3 bases are TGTGCCATCAGTGAGTCAGGTTCGAGTCCAACGGGGCAGTTCTTC. The chain has TRBV10-3 and TRBJ2-1; D gene uncertain. The CDR3 spans 15 residues. Germline V gene lookup returns CDR1 ENHRY and CDR2 SYGVKD. Trimming stripped 0 bases from V and 12 bases from J, with 18 bases between.

This chain joins TRBV7-9 and TRBJ1-1; D remains ambiguous. Germline CDR1 reads SEHNR; CDR2 reads FQNEAQ (reference sequence). This CDR3 is built from 15 residues. V lost 5 bases, J lost 0 bases, and 13 bases lay in between. The CDR3 sequence: CASSHLDGMNTEAFF. The CDR3 DNA is TGTGCCAGCAGCCACTTGGACGGGATGAACACTGAAGCTTTCTTT. Full variable domain (outside the CDR3, taken from reference TRBV7-9 and TRBJ1-1): DTGVSQNPRHKITKRGQNVTFRCDPISEHNRLYWYRQTLGQGPEFLTYFQNEAQLEKSRLLSDRFSAERPKGSFSTLEIQRTEQGDSAMYLCASSHLDGMNTEAFFGQGTRLTVV.

The sample holds a few counts of this clonotype. The rearrangement uses TRBV24-1 and TRBJ2-2, with D maybe TRBD1 (5 bases). V dropped 7 bases and J dropped 0 bases, with 8 bases sitting between them. CDR3 length: 14 residues. Looked up from germline, CDR1 is KGHDR and CDR2 is SFDVKD. CDR3 protein: CATRAGTNTGELFF. The CDR3 nucleotides are TGTGCCACCAGGGCAGGGACGAACACCGGGGAGCTGTTTTTT.

This clonotype was counted between two and nine times. The chain recombines TRBV14 with TRBJ2-3; unclear D gene. Trimming took 2 bases from V and 4 from J, leaving 13 bases between them. CDR1 SGHDN and CDR2 FVKESK come from the germline V gene. This CDR3 has 15 amino acids. This CDR3 is CASSQQLVPADTQYF. DNA for the CDR3: TGTGCCAGCAGCCAACAGCTAGTACCGGCAGATACGCAGTATTTT.

The rearrangement uses TRBV6-1 and TRBJ2-7, with 8 nucleotides matching TRBD2. Looked up from germline, CDR1 is MNHNS and CDR2 is SASEGT. The CDR3 is made up of 15 amino acids. V gave up 8 bases and J gave up 2 bases; unmatched junction bases: 11. This CDR3 reads CASGFYAGGPYEQYF. CDR3 coding DNA: TGTGCCAGCGGGTTTTATGCGGGAGGCCCCTACGAGCAGTACTTC.